Presented here are 10 T cell receptor beta chains from one specimen sequenced in a study of blood T cell repertoires in COVID-19. Only in-frame clones appear in the TCRdb table, and some are missing; sequencing was by immunoSEQ multiplex PCR. Of over 150,000 clones detected, around 80% appear once; the ten largest clones hold 6.5% to 8.5%. The sequencing input was peripheral blood. These TCRs come from a human donor with acute or convalescent COVID-19. The donor label of this sample is uncertain.

The V and J genes are TRBV5-1 and TRBJ2-1, with 7 bases that match TRBD2. CDR3 length: 15 amino acids. Germline CDR1 SGHRS, CDR2 YFSETQ. Germline trimming cut 7 bases from V and 8 bases from J; bases unmatched to any gene: 15. The DNA of the CDR3 is TGCGCCAGCGGGGCGACGGGAGGATTAAGGGATGAGCAGTTCTTC. This encodes CASGATGGLRDEQFF.

The chain joins TRBV5-1 to TRBJ2-7; D is undetermined. Germline CDR1 and CDR2: SGHRS and YFSETQ. There are 14 residues in the CDR3. The ends were cut back, 0 bases at V and 2 bases at J, with 9 bases in the middle. The CDR3 is CASSLVPQTYEQYF. The CDR3 bases are TGCGCCAGCAGCTTGGTCCCCCAGACCTACGAGCAGTACTTC.

The chain uses TRBV28 and TRBJ2-5; weak D call: TRBD2 (6 bases). CDR1 is MDHEN and CDR2 is SYDVKM in the germline V gene. The V end lost 7 bases, the J end lost 5 bases, and 11 bases lay between the germline ends. The CDR3 runs to 12 residues. The CDR3 nucleotides are TGTGCCAGCACTCGGGGGTTGGAGACCCAGTACTTC. Translating gives CASTRGLETQYF.

The chain couples TRBV7-9 to TRBJ1-5; D is perhaps TRBD1 (6 bases). Trimming removed 4 bases at V and 3 bases at J, with 10 bases between. This CDR3 has 14 residues. In germline, CDR1 is SEHNR, CDR2 FQNEAQ (reference sequence). Here the CDR3 DNA reads TGTGCCAGCAGCTGGGGGGGCACCAATCAGCCCCAGCATTTT. This codes for CASSWGGTNQPQHF.

The rearrangement uses TRBV30 and TRBJ2-1; TRBD2 agrees at 9 bases. This CDR3 is built from 15 residues. Germline CDR1 is GTSNPN and CDR2 is SVGIG (reference sequence). The trim removed 3 bases at V and 4 bases at J, leaving 7 bases unmatched. CDR3 sequence (DNA): TGTGCCTGGAGGGGCGGGACTAGCCGATACAATGAGCAGTTCTTC. Encoded protein: CAWRGGTSRYNEQFF. The full variable domain, in which reference TRBV30 and TRBJ2-1 provide the parts outside the CDR3, is SQTIHQWPATLVQPVGSPLSLECTVEGTSNPNLYWYRQAAGRGLQLLFYSVGIGQISSEVPQNLSASRPQDRQFILSSKKLLLSDSGFYLCAWRGGTSRYNEQFFGPGTRLTVL.

V is TRBV19 and J is TRBJ2-1, with TRBD2 as a possible D gene (6 bases). This CDR3 contains 14 residues. Germline values: CDR1 LNHDA, CDR2 SQIVND (reference sequence). Between the trimmed V and J ends, which lost 7 bases and 8 bases, there was a span of 18 bases. CDR3 in DNA: TGTGCCAGTAATCCCGCCGGAGGGAAGGATGAGCAGTTCTTC. It yields the protein CASNPAGGKDEQFF. Variable domain in full (rest from reference TRBV19 and TRBJ2-1): DGGITQSPKYLFRKEGQNVTLSCEQNLNHDAMYWYRQDPGQGLRLIYYSQIVNDFQKGDIAEGYSVSREKKESFPLTVTSAQKNPTAFYLCASNPAGGKDEQFFGPGTRLTVL.

The rearrangement links TRBV28 to TRBJ1-5, with 8 bases that match TRBD1. The germline V gene has CDR1 MDHEN and CDR2 SYDVKM. This CDR3 is 14 amino acids long. V lost 2 bases to trimming and J lost 6 bases; unmatched junction nucleotides: 3. The CDR3 protein is CASSLVQGGQPQHF. The CDR3 nucleotides read TGTGCCAGCAGTTTAGTACAGGGGGGTCAGCCCCAGCATTTT.

J is TRBJ2-1 and V is TRBV19; TRBD2 matches at 13 bases. Germline V gives CDR1 LNHDA, CDR2 SQIVND (reference sequence). The J segment lost 5 bases and the V segment lost 7 bases, leaving 8 bases of the junction unmatched. The CDR3 contains 16 residues. The CDR3 sequence is CASTPSGLAGNNEQFF. As DNA, the CDR3 is TGTGCCAGTACCCCATCGGGACTAGCGGGGAACAATGAGCAGTTCTTC.

V is TRBV20-1 and J is TRBJ1-5; D is unclear. Germline V gives CDR1 DFQATT, CDR2 SNEGSKA (reference sequence). The CDR3 contains 12 residues. With 3 bases removed from V and 7 bases from J, the gap between germline ends came to 10 bases. The CDR3 is CSASSDRQPQHF. CDR3 coding DNA: TGCAGTGCTAGTAGCGACCGACAGCCCCAGCATTTT.

This clone was detected a few times. The rearrangement joins TRBV5-4 to TRBJ2-2; 9 nucleotides agree with TRBD2. The J segment lost 4 bases and the V segment lost 9 bases, leaving 7 bases of the junction unmatched. Germline CDR1 SGHNT, CDR2 YYREEE (reference sequence). CDR3 length equals 14 residues. CDR3 in amino acids: CATRLAVGTGELFF. The CDR3 region has the DNA TGTGCCACCCGACTAGCGGTGGGCACCGGGGAGCTGTTTTTT.